This TCR beta chain appears in the sequencing data of a study of T-cell reconstitution after alpha-beta-depleted transplantation in children. Findings and caveats of the study: By one year post-transplant, T-cell counts and diversity largely arose from T cells that were newly produced.

Molecular barcoding with unique molecular identifiers was used for the TCRbeta library. TCRdb independently ran MiXCR on the PCR reads; one entry per CDR3 protein. The sample lists hundreds of thousands of distinct CDR3 sequences; roughly 13% were seen once. With regard to this clonotype: Its cognate antigen is unknown.

The source is a male patient younger than 18 who had a stem cell transplant for acute myeloid leukemia, so the T cells may come from the graft donor. The sequenced sample was PBMCs, mostly from graft donor cells, obtained 360 days after TCRalphabeta/CD19-depleted stem cell transplant.

CDR3 sequence: CASSGDTSTGELFF. The CDR3 DNA sequence: TGTGCCAGCAGTGGGGACACCTCCACCGGGGAGCTGTTTTTT. The chain carries TRBV25-1 and TRBJ2-2; D is perhaps TRBD1 (6 bases). V was pared by 4 bases and J by 4 bases, with 10 bases between. CDR3 length equals 14 residues. Germline CDR1 reads MGHDK; CDR2 reads SYGVNS.